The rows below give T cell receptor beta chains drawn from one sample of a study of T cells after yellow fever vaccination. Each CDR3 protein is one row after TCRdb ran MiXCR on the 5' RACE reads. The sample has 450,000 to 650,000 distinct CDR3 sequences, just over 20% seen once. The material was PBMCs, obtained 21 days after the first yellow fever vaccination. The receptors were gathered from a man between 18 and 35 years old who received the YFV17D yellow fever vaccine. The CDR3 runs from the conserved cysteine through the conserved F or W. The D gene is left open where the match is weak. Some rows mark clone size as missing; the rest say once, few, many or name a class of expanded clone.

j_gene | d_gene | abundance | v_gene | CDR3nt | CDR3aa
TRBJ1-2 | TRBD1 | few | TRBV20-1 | TGCAGTGCAGGAGGACAGGCGCGCTATGGCTACACCTTC | CSAGGQARYGYTF
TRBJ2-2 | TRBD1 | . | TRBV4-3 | TGCGCCAGCAGCCAGTTCGACAGGGACCTCACCGGGGAGCTGTTTTTT | CASSQFDRDLTGELFF
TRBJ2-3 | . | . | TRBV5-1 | TGCGCCAGCAGCTTGAGCCTGGGAGACACAGATACGCAGTATTTT | CASSLSLGDTDTQYF
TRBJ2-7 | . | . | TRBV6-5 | TGTGCCAGCAGTTACGGGATTTACTCCTACGAGCAGTACTTC | CASSYGIYSYEQYF
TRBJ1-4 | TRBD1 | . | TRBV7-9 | TGTGCCAGCAGCTTAGGGGACAGTTCCTATGGTGAAAAACTGTTTTTT | CASSLGDSSYGEKLFF
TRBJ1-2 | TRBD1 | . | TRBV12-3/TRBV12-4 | TGTGCCAGCAGTTTAGCGAGGACAGGAGGCTACACCTTC | CASSLARTGGYTF
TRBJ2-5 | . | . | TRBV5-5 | TGTGCCAGCAGCCGGGTCGGTGGATTCCAGGGAGAGACCCAGTACTTC | CASSRVGGFQGETQYF
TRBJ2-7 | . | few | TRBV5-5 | TGTGCCAGCAGCAGGATACCCGCCTACGAGCAGTACTTC | CASSRIPAYEQYF
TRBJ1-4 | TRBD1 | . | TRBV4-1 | TGCGCCAGCAGCCCCCGGGACAGGGTTGAAAAACTGTTTTTT | CASSPRDRVEKLFF
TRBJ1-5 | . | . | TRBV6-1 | TGTGCCAGCAGACCGCCGCGCCAGGGAGTAGGGAATCAGCCCCAGCATTTT | CASRPPRQGVGNQPQHF
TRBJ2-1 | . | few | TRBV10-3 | TGTGCCATCACAGGGGAACCCTACAATGAGCAGTTCTTC | CAITGEPYNEQFF
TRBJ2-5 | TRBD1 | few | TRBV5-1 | TGCGCCAGCAGGACTCAGACAGGGGAGTCGGAGACCCAGTACTTC | CASRTQTGESETQYF
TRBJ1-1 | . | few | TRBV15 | TGTGCCACCAGCAGAGATTTCATTGAAGCTTTCTTT | CATSRDFIEAFF
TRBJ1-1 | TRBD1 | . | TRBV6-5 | TGTGCCAGCAATTACAGGGGAAGCAACACTGAAGCTTTCTTT | CASNYRGSNTEAFF